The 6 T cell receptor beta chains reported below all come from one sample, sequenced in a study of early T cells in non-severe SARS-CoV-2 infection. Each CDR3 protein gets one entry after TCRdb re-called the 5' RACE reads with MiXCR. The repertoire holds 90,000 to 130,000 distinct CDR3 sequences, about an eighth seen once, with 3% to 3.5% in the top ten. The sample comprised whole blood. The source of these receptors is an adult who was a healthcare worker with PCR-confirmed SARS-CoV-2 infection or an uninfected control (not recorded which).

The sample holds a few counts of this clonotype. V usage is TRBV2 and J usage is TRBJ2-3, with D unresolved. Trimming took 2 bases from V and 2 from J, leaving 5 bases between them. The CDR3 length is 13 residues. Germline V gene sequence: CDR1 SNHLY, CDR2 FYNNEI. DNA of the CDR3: TGTGCCAGCAGTGAATGGTCCACAGATACGCAGTATTTT. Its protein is CASSEWSTDTQYF. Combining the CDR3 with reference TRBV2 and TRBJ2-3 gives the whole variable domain EPEVTQTPSHQVTQMGQEVILRCVPISNHLYFYWYRQILGQKVEFLVSFYNNEISEKSEIFDDQFSVERPDGSNFTLKIRSTKLEDSAMYFCASSEWSTDTQYFGPGTRLTVL.

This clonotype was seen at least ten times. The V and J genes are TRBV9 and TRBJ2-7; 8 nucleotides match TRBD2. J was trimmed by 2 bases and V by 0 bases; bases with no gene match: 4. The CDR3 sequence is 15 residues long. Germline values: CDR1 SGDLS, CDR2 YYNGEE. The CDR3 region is CASSVGPGGTYEQYF. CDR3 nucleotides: TGTGCCAGCAGCGTAGGGCCGGGAGGGACCTACGAGCAGTACTTC.

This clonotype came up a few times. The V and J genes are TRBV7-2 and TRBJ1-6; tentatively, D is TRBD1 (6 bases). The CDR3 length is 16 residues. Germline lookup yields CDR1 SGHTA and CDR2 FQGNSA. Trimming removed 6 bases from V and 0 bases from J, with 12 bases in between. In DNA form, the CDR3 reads TGTGCCAGCAGTCTCCAGGGGTTCTCCTATAATTCACCCCTCCACTTT. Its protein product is CASSLQGFSYNSPLHF. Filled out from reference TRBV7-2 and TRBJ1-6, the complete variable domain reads GAGVSQSPSNKVTEKGKDVELRCDPISGHTALYWYRQSLGQGLEFLIYFQGNSAPDKSGLPSDRFSAERTGGSVSTLTIQRTQQEDSAVYLCASSLQGFSYNSPLHFGNGTRLTVT.

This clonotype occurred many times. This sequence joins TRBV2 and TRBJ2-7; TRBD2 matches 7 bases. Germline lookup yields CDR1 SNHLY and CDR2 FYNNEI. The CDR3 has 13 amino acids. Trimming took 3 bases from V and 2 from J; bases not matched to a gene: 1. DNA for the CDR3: TGTGCCAGCAGTGACGCGGGAGCCTACGAGCAGTACTTC. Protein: CASSDAGAYEQYF.

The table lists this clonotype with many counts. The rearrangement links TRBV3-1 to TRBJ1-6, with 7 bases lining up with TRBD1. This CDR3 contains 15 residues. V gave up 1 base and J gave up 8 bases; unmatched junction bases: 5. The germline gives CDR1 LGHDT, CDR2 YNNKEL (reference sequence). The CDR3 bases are TGTGCCAGCAGCCAAGGGACAGGAACAGATTCACCCCTCCACTTT. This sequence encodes CASSQGTGTDSPLHF.

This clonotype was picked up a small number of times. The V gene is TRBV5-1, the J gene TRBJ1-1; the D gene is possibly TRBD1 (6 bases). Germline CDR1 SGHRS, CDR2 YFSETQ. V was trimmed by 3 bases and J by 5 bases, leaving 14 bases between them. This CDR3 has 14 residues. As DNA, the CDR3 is TGCGCCAGCAGCTCGGACAGCTTATGGACTGAAGCTTTCTTT. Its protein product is CASSSDSLWTEAFF. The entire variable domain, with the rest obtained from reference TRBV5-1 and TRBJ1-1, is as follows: KAGVTQTPRYLIKTRGQQVTLSCSPISGHRSVSWYQQTPGQGLQFLFEYFSETQRNKGNFPGRFSGRQFSNSRSEMNVSTLELGDSALYLCASSSDSLWTEAFFGQGTRLTVV.